This passage covers 27 T cell receptor beta chains from one sample sequenced in a study of blood T cell repertoires in COVID-19. Profiling relied on immunoSEQ multiplex PCR, and the TCRdb table lists in-frame clones only, not all of them. In the table there are about 200,000 clones, about 88% of which are singletons. Material for sequencing was peripheral blood. The receptors here all came from a man aged 45 to 65 with COVID-19, enrolled during active disease.

This clone was observed a handful of times. This chain links TRBV9 with TRBJ1-3; no clear D. The CDR3 totals 15 residues. Trimming pared 0 bases from V and 2 bases from J, leaving 9 bases between. Germline CDR1 reads SGDLS; CDR2 reads YYNGEE. CDR3 region: CASSVAGQPGNTIYF. The CDR3 DNA reads TGTGCCAGCAGCGTAGCTGGGCAGCCTGGAAACACCATATATTTT.

The chain combines TRBV27 with TRBJ2-3, with a possible D match to TRBD2 (5 bases). The CDR3 is 14 amino acids. V was cut by 5 bases and J by 5 bases, with 14 bases left in between. From germline, CDR1 is MNHEY and CDR2 SMNVEV (reference sequence). The CDR3 is CASSPAVGRDTQYF. DNA of the CDR3: TGTGCCAGCAGTCCCGCGGTAGGGAGAGATACGCAGTATTTT.

The chain combines TRBV5-1 with TRBJ2-5; possible D gene TRBD2, 6 bases. Germline loops: CDR1 SGHRS, CDR2 YFSETQ. The CDR3 length is 17 residues. V gave up 2 bases and J gave up 0 bases, with 17 bases separating them. CDR3 loop: CASSLPALGGNQETQYF. The CDR3 DNA is TGCGCCAGCAGCTTACCGGCACTGGGGGGTAACCAAGAGACCCAGTACTTC. The full variable domain, with the rest looked up from reference TRBV5-1 and TRBJ2-5, is KAGVTQTPRYLIKTRGQQVTLSCSPISGHRSVSWYQQTPGQGLQFLFEYFSETQRNKGNFPGRFSGRQFSNSRSEMNVSTLELGDSALYLCASSLPALGGNQETQYFGPGTRLLVL.

Here the CDR3 reads CASSQEIAISPLHF. As DNA, the CDR3 is TGTGCCAGCAGCCAAGAAATAGCAATATCACCCCTCCACTTT. The chain employs TRBV3-1 (or the pseudogene TRBV3-2) and TRBJ1-6; no clear D gene. The V end was cut by 0 bases, the J end by 10 bases, with 10 bases between. The CDR3 consists of 14 residues. Germline CDR1 and CDR2: LGHDT and YNNKEL (reference sequence).

The rearrangement joins TRBV6-4 to TRBJ2-1; D remains unclear. CDR1 is MRHNA and CDR2 is SNTAGT in the germline V gene. The CDR3 covers 14 residues. With 6 bases removed from V and 5 bases from J, the gap between germline ends came to 14 bases. This CDR3 is CASRSAGRNNEQFF. In DNA form, the CDR3 reads TGTGCCAGCAGATCTGCTGGCCGAAACAATGAGCAGTTCTTC.

The chain combines TRBV30 with TRBJ1-4, with 7 bases that match TRBD1. The CDR3 has 15 amino acids. Germline CDR1 GTSNPN, CDR2 SVGIG (reference sequence). The ends lost 2 bases at V and 5 bases at J; junction bases unmatched: 8. The chain's CDR3 is CAWSQQGQPNEKLFF. Here the CDR3 DNA reads TGTGCCTGGAGTCAACAGGGGCAGCCAAATGAAAAACTGTTTTTT.

This rearrangement joins TRBV7-9 to TRBJ2-2; 8 bases match TRBD1. From germline, CDR1 is SEHNR and CDR2 FQNEAQ (reference sequence). V shed 4 bases, J shed 6 bases, and the junction held 10 bases outside the gene matches. The CDR3 loop spans 16 amino acids. CDR3 coding DNA: TGTGCCAGCAGCTCCCCAGGGGGCTTAACAGCCGGGGAGCTGTTTTTT. Translated: CASSSPGGLTAGELFF.

The V and J genes are TRBV5-1 and TRBJ2-2, with D maybe TRBD2 (6 bases). CDR1 and CDR2 (germline): SGHRS, YFSETQ. Trimming cost V 1 base and J 1 base, with 11 bases left between them. This CDR3 contains 16 residues. This chain's CDR3 is CASSLFSGENTGELFF. The CDR3 DNA reads TGCGCCAGCAGCTTGTTTTCGGGGGAGAACACCGGGGAGCTGTTTTTT.

J is TRBJ1-3 and V is TRBV9; TRBD1 might be the D (5 bases). CDR1 and CDR2 from the germline V gene are SGDLS and YYNGEE. With 6 bases removed from V and 4 bases from J, the gap between germline ends came to 20 bases. The CDR3 sequence is 16 residues long. CDR3 sequence reads: CASTREATALGNTIYF. The CDR3 DNA reads as TGTGCCAGCACCAGGGAGGCCACTGCCTTAGGAAACACCATATATTTT. The full variable domain, in which reference TRBV9 and TRBJ1-3 provide the parts outside the CDR3, is DSGVTQTPKHLITATGQRVTLRCSPRSGDLSVYWYQQSLDQGLQFLIQYYNGEERAKGNILERFSAQQFPDLHSELNLSSLELGDSALYFCASTREATALGNTIYFGEGSWLTVV.

As concerns this clone: Distinct nucleotide sequences in the sample also encode this CDR3. J is TRBJ2-3 and V is TRBV7-3, with 8 positions matching TRBD2. Germline V gives CDR1 SGHTA, CDR2 FQGTGA. V trimming: 5 bases; J trimming: 4 bases; junction bases outside the gene matches: 5. The CDR3 has 14 amino acids. In nucleotides, the CDR3 is TGTGCCAGCAGCCCCGGGACTAGTCCAGATACGCAGTATTTT. It yields the protein CASSPGTSPDTQYF.

This chain links TRBV6-5 with TRBJ1-2, with 7 nucleotides matching TRBD1. The trim removed 7 bases at V and 8 bases at J, leaving 7 bases unmatched. Germline-derived CDR1 and CDR2 are MNHEY and SVGAGI. The CDR3 is 12 residues long. This CDR3 reads CASKDRAGGYTF. The CDR3 DNA follows: TGTGCCAGCAAAGACAGGGCAGGGGGCTACACCTTC.

The chain employs TRBV6-5 and TRBJ2-7; 7 nucleotides agree with TRBD1. The V gene's germline CDR1 is MNHEY and CDR2 SVGAGI. The CDR3 is made up of 15 amino acids. V trimming: 5 bases; J trimming: 0 bases; junction bases outside the gene matches: 7. CDR3 bases: TGTGCCAGCAGTATTTACCGGACAGGCTCCTACGAGCAGTACTTC. It yields the protein CASSIYRTGSYEQYF.

This rearrangement joins TRBV29-1 to TRBJ2-7, with 7 positions matching TRBD2. There are 14 residues in the CDR3. The junction had 8 bases not matched to a gene; V was cut back by 5 bases and J by 1 base. Germline V gene lookup returns CDR1 SQVTM and CDR2 ANQGSEA. CDR3 in amino acids: CSVIASGLSYEQYF. In DNA, the CDR3 is TGCAGCGTTATAGCTAGCGGTCTTTCCTACGAGCAGTACTTC.

The count of this clone is one. This chain uses TRBV21-1 with TRBJ2-3; TRBD2, the table's D call, was not compared with the DNA. TRBV21-1 is described as a pseudogene. The CDR3 contains 14 residues. The CDR3 DNA is TGTGCCAGCTGGACTAGTAGGGACACAGATACGCAGTATTTT. It codes for CASWTSRDTDTQYF.

In DNA, the CDR3 is TGTGCCAGCAGCTTAGCGCCGGCCGGGGTGGGTGCTGAAGCTTTCTTT. It is translated as CASSLAPAGVGAEAFF. The gene calls are TRBV7-6 and TRBJ1-1, with D unclear. The CDR3 has 16 amino acids. V dropped 0 bases and J dropped 6 bases, with 17 bases sitting between them. Germline V CDR1 and CDR2: SGHVS, FNYEAQ. Looking up the rest from reference TRBV7-6 and TRBJ1-1 gives the full variable domain: GAGVSQSPRYKVTKRGQDVALRCDPISGHVSLYWYRQALGQGPEFLTYFNYEAQQDKSGLPNDRFSAERPEGSISTLTIQRTEQRDSAMYRCASSLAPAGVGAEAFFGQGTRLTVV.

The V and J genes are TRBV11-2 and TRBJ1-4; TRBD1 matches 9 bases. This CDR3 comprises 15 residues. Germline assignment: CDR1 SGHAT and CDR2 FQNNGV. V lost 4 bases to trimming and J lost 8 bases; unmatched junction nucleotides: 8. The CDR3 sequence: CASSSGQGTGEKLFF. CDR3 sequence (DNA): TGTGCCAGCAGCTCGGGACAGGGAACGGGGGAAAAACTGTTTTTT.

The V and J genes are TRBV28 and TRBJ2-1; 11 bases are shared with TRBD2. This CDR3 has 18 amino acids. Trimming cost V 5 bases and J 0 bases; bases outside gene matches: 9. From germline, CDR1 is MDHEN and CDR2 SYDVKM. This chain's CDR3 is CASSPSGLAASSYNEQFF. CDR3 sequence (DNA): TGTGCCAGCAGTCCCTCGGGACTAGCGGCGAGCTCCTACAATGAGCAGTTCTTC.

The chain employs TRBV7-6 and TRBJ2-1; D possibly corresponds to TRBD1 (6 bases). Trimming removed 4 bases from V and 0 bases from J, with 13 bases in between. CDR1 is SGHVS, CDR2 FNYEAQ, per germline. This CDR3 has 16 residues. The CDR3 loop reads CASSSFKDSSYNEQFF. The CDR3 DNA sequence: TGTGCCAGCAGCTCATTCAAGGACAGCTCCTACAATGAGCAGTTCTTC. Full variable domain (missing parts from reference TRBV7-6 and TRBJ2-1): GAGVSQSPRYKVTKRGQDVALRCDPISGHVSLYWYRQALGQGPEFLTYFNYEAQQDKSGLPNDRFSAERPEGSISTLTIQRTEQRDSAMYRCASSSFKDSSYNEQFFGPGTRLTVL.

The V gene is TRBV29-1, the J gene TRBJ2-7; D gene unclear. Germline-derived CDR1 and CDR2 are SQVTM and ANQGSEA. Between the trimmed V and J ends, which lost 5 bases and 0 bases, there was a span of 14 bases. CDR3 size: 14 residues. The CDR3 nucleotides read TGCAGCGTTTCGGGTCTAACAAGCTCCTACGAGCAGTACTTC. Its protein product is CSVSGLTSSYEQYF.

The chain joins TRBV18 to TRBJ2-3; 11 bases fit TRBD2. The V gene's germline CDR1 is KGHSH and CDR2 LQKENI. The junction had 6 bases not matched to a gene; V was cut back by 3 bases and J by 4 bases. The CDR3 spans 16 residues. The chain's CDR3 is CASSPLAGGNSDTQYF. The CDR3 bases are TGTGCCAGCTCACCCCTAGCGGGGGGTAACTCAGATACGCAGTATTTT.

This clone appeared a single time. V is TRBV19 and J is TRBJ1-4; D is ambiguous. Between the trimmed V and J ends, which lost 3 bases and 8 bases, there was a span of 10 bases. The CDR3 totals 13 residues. Germline CDR1 reads LNHDA; CDR2 reads SQIVND (reference sequence). CDR3 DNA sequence: TGTGCCAGTAGTATCGGGGATCGGGAAAAACTGTTTTTT. Protein: CASSIGDREKLFF.

The chain carries TRBV4-3 and TRBJ1-1, with D perhaps TRBD1 (5 bases). The germline gives CDR1 LGHNA, CDR2 YSLEER. V lost 1 base and J 3 bases, leaving 6 bases between the germline ends. The CDR3 length is 13 residues. The CDR3 DNA reads as TGCGCCAGCAGCCAAGCGGGGGACACTGAAGCTTTCTTT. It encodes CASSQAGDTEAFF.

This chain links TRBV15 with TRBJ2-3; the match to TRBD1 covers 7 bases. Germline V gene data show CDR1 as LNHNV and CDR2 as YYDKDF (reference sequence). J was trimmed by 4 bases and V by 0 bases; bases with no gene match: 7. The CDR3 runs 16 residues. For the CDR3, the DNA is TGTGCCACCAGCAGAGATTCACAGGGGAACTCAGATACGCAGTATTTT. This encodes CATSRDSQGNSDTQYF.

The V call is TRBV18, the J call TRBJ1-5; the match to TRBD1 covers 7 bases. V shed 3 bases, J shed 5 bases, and the junction held 1 base outside the gene matches. CDR3 length: 13 amino acids. Germline V gives CDR1 KGHSH, CDR2 LQKENI. The CDR3 DNA follows: TGTGCCAGCTCACCTGGACAGGATCAGCCCCAGCATTTT. This translates into CASSPGQDQPQHF.

The genes are TRBV7-6 and TRBJ2-5, with 7 positions matching TRBD1. From germline, CDR1 is SGHVS and CDR2 FNYEAQ. The ends lost 4 bases at V and 2 bases at J; junction bases unmatched: 4. CDR3 size: 14 residues. DNA for the CDR3: TGTGCCAGCAGCTCGGGACAGTCTCAAGAGACCCAGTACTTC. As protein: CASSSGQSQETQYF.

The J gene is TRBJ1-4, the V gene TRBV5-1; D is uncertain. Germline assignment: CDR1 SGHRS and CDR2 YFSETQ. The CDR3 is 14 amino acids. V lost 2 bases and J lost 5, with 10 bases in between. CDR3 nucleotides: TGCGCCAGCAGCTTCTCCCGGGAGAATGAAAAACTGTTTTTT. The encoded protein is CASSFSRENEKLFF.

As DNA, the CDR3 is TGTGCCAGCAGCGCTTCGGGACTAGCGGGAGACAATGAGCAGTTCTTC. Its translation is CASSASGLAGDNEQFF. This chain connects TRBV9 to TRBJ2-1; 14 bases are shared with TRBD2. Per germline, CDR1 SGDLS and CDR2 YYNGEE. CDR3 length: 16 residues. Losses at the gene ends were 3 bases for V and 5 bases for J; bases not matched to a gene: 4.